This TCR beta chain is from a study of T-cell reconstitution after alpha-beta-depleted transplantation in children. Study-level findings and limits: It was newly produced T cells that mostly accounted for T-cell counts and diversity one year after transplant. Recipient T cells and thymic progenitors that survived were the source of the high TCRbeta diversity seen at day 60 in some patients. About two months after transplant, alpha-beta T cells reportedly came from several hundred expanded graft clones.

The table lists this clonotype with a few counts. Its target is not known. Unique molecular identifiers were incorporated into the prepared TCRbeta library. TCRdb reanalysed the PCR reads using MiXCR and keeps one entry per CDR3 protein. In the table there are over 100,000 distinct CDR3 sequences, 10% of which are singletons. V gave up 5 bases and J gave up 2 bases, with 18 bases separating them. Germline values: CDR1 KGHSH, CDR2 LQKENI. The CDR3 runs to 16 residues. V and J are TRBV18 and TRBJ2-5; a weak D match, TRBD2 (6 bases). The sequences come from PBMCs, collected before TCRalphabeta/CD19-depleted stem cell transplant. The receptor's source is a boy between 2 and 10 years old with acute lymphoblastic leukemia, due to receive a stem cell transplant. The chain's CDR3 is CASSTVRAGSQETQYF. Written as DNA, the CDR3 is TGTGCCAGCTCAACCGTTCGCGCGGGGTCTCAAGAGACCCAGTACTTC.